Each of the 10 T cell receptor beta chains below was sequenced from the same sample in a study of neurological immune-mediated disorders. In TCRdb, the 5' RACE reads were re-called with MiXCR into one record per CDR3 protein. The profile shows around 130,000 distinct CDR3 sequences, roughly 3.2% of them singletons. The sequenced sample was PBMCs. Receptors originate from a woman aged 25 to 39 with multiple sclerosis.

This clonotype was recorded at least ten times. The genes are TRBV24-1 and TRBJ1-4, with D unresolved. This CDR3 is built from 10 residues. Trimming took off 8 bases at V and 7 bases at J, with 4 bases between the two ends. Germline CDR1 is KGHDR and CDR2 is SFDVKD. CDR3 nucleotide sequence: TGTGCCACCAAAGGTGAAAAACTGTTTTTT. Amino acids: CATKGEKLFF.

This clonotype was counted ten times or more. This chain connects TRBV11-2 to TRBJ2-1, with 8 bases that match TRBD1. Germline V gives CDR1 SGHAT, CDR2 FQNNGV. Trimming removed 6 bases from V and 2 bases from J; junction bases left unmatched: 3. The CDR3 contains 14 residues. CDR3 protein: CASRRDRPYNEQFF. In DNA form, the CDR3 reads TGTGCCAGCAGACGGGACAGGCCCTACAATGAGCAGTTCTTC.

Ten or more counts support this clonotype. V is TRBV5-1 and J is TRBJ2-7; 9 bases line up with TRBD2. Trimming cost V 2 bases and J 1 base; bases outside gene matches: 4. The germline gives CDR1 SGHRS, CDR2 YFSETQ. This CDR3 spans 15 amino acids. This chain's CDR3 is CASSLGSGRSYEQYF. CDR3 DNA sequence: TGCGCCAGCAGCTTAGGTAGCGGGAGATCCTACGAGCAGTACTTC. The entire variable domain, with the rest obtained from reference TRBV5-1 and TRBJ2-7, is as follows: KAGVTQTPRYLIKTRGQQVTLSCSPISGHRSVSWYQQTPGQGLQFLFEYFSETQRNKGNFPGRFSGRQFSNSRSEMNVSTLELGDSALYLCASSLGSGRSYEQYFGPGTRLTVT.

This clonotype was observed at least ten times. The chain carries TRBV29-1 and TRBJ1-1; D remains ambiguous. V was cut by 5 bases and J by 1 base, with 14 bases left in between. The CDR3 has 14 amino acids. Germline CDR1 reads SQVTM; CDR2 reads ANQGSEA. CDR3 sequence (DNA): TGCAGCGTTCGTGGGGATCTTAGGAACACTGAAGCTTTCTTT. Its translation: CSVRGDLRNTEAFF.

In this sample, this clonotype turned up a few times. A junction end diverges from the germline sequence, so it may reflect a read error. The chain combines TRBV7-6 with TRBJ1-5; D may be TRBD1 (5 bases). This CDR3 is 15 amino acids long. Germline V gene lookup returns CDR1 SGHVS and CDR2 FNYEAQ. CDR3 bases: TGTGCCAGCAGCCCTGCGGCAGGGCGCAATAAGACCCAGAATTTT. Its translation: CASSPAAGRNKTQNF.

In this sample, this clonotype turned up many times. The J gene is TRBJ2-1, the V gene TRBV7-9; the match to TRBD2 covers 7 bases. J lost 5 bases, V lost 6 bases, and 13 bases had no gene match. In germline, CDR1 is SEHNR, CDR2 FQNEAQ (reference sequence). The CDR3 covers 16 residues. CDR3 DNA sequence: TGTGCCAGCAGACACGAAACCGGGACTAAAAACAATGAGCAGTTCTTC. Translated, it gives CASRHETGTKNNEQFF. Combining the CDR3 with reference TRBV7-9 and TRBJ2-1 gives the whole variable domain DTGVSQNPRHKITKRGQNVTFRCDPISEHNRLYWYRQTLGQGPEFLTYFQNEAQLEKSRLLSDRFSAERPKGSFSTLEIQRTEQGDSAMYLCASRHETGTKNNEQFFGPGTRLTVL.

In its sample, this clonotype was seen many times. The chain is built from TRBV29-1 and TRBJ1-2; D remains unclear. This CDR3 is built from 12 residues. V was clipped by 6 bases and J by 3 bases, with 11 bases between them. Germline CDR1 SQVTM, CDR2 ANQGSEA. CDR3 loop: CSVERDYYGYTF. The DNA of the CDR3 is TGCAGCGTAGAGCGGGATTACTATGGCTACACCTTC. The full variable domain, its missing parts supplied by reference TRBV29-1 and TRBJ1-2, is SAVISQKPSRDICQRGTSLTIQCQVDSQVTMMFWYRQQPGQSLTLIATANQGSEATYESGFVIDKFPISRPNLTFSTLTVSNMSPEDSSIYLCSVERDYYGYTFGSGTRLTVV.

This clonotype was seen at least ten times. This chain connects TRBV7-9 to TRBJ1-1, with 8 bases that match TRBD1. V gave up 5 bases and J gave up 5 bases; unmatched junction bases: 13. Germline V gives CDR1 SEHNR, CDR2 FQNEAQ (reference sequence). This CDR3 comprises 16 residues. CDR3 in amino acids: CASSVDRGGIKTEAFF. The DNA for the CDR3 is TGTGCCAGCAGCGTCGACAGGGGAGGCATAAAAACTGAAGCTTTCTTT. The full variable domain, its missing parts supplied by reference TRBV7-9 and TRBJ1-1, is DTGVSQNPRHKITKRGQNVTFRCDPISEHNRLYWYRQTLGQGPEFLTYFQNEAQLEKSRLLSDRFSAERPKGSFSTLEIQRTEQGDSAMYLCASSVDRGGIKTEAFFGQGTRLTVV.

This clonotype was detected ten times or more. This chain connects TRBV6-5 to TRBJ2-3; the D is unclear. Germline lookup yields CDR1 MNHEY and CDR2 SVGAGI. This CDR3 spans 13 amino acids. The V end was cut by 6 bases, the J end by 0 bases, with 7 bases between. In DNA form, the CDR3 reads TGTGCCAGCAGAAGTGCCAGCACAGATACGCAGTATTTT. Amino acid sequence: CASRSASTDTQYF.

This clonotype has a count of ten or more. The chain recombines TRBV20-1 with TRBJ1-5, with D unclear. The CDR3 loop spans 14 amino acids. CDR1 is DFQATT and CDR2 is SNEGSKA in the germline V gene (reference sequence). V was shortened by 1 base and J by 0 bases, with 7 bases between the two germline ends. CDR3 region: CSARADPSNQPQHF. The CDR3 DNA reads TGCAGTGCTAGAGCGGACCCTAGCAATCAGCCCCAGCATTTT.